What follows are 3 T cell receptor beta chains derived from one specimen sequenced in a study of T cell repertoires in cytomegalovirus infection. TCRdb reprocessed the reads with MiXCR, giving one entry per CDR3 protein. Among about 740,000 distinct CDR3 sequences listed, 35% were seen once. What was sequenced was PBMCs. Receptors originate from a human donor in good health (CMV status not recorded). Some clones in this sample may be carry-over from other donors' samples.

The genes are TRBV28 and TRBJ2-6, with 7 bases lining up with TRBD1. Germline-derived CDR1 and CDR2 are MDHEN and SYDVKM. The CDR3 runs to 16 residues. With 6 bases clipped from V and 0 bases from J, the junction kept 5 bases outside the gene matches. The CDR3 protein is CASRGDSFSGANVLTF. CDR3 sequence (DNA): TGTGCCAGCAGGGGGGACAGCTTCTCTGGGGCCAACGTCCTGACTTTC.

As for this clonotype: The CDR3 does not close with the conserved phenylalanine or tryptophan, likely indicating a read error. The chain has TRBV27 and TRBJ1-2; no firm D call. This CDR3 spans 15 amino acids. The germline V gene has CDR1 MNHEY and CDR2 SMNVEV (reference sequence). V dropped 2 bases and J dropped 3 bases, with 13 bases sitting between them. CDR3: CASSLRGPWDYGYTL. As DNA, the CDR3 is TGTGCCAGCAGTTTACGGGGTCCCTGGGACTATGGCTACACCTTA.

About this clonotype itself: A much larger clone lies a single base off, so this may be a read error. V usage is TRBV7-6 and J usage is TRBJ2-5, with 9 bases identical to TRBD2. CDR3 length: 17 amino acids. The germline gives CDR1 SGHVS, CDR2 FNYEAQ. CDR3 protein: CASSLLEVAGVAETKYF. The CDR3 nucleotides are TGTGCCAGCAGCTTGCTGGAGGTAGCGGGAGTTGCCGAGACCAAGTACTTC.